This TCR beta chain was sequenced in a study of Ad26.COV2.S vaccination and SARS-CoV-2 variants. Study observations and caveats: Those who received vaccine or placebo ended up with similar non-spike TCR breadth.

Points on this clone: Antigen specificity is unknown.

Treatment: about 20 received Ad26.COV2.S at low or high dose, single or two shots; 5 received placebo; per-sample allocation not given. The investigators took samples on day 63 after the first vaccine or placebo injection. Germline CDR1 and CDR2: LGHDT and YNNKEL (reference sequence). The junction had 3 bases not matched to a gene; V was cut back by 0 bases and J by 4 bases. The CDR3 length is 15 residues. Sequencing used immunoSEQ multiplex PCR; TCRdb keeps in-frame clones, though not all of them. The profile shows some 370,000 clones, about four fifths of them singletons. The V gene is TRBV3-1 (or the pseudogene TRBV3-2), the J gene TRBJ2-5; TRBD2 matches 9 bases. The origin of this receptor is a person between 18 and 65 years old who received the Ad26.COV2.S COVID-19 vaccine or a placebo. This sample comprised peripheral blood, obtained in a trial of Ad26.COV2.S vaccine versus placebo. CDR3 sequence: CASSQEILAGETQYF. The CDR3 DNA follows: TGTGCCAGCAGCCAAGAAATACTAGCGGGAGAGACCCAGTACTTC.